This TCR beta chain is drawn from a study of blood T cell repertoires in COVID-19. The CDR3 length is 15 residues. Germline V gene lookup returns CDR1 KGHSH and CDR2 LQKENI. Trimming removed 1 base at V and 4 bases at J, with 13 bases between. Repertoires were generated with immunoSEQ multiplex PCR, while TCRdb's copy carries only in-frame clones and drops some. The sample includes over 50,000 clones, over 75% seen only once; the top ten take 6% to 8.5%. Sequencing used peripheral blood. The receptor's source is a man in his 60s with acute or convalescent COVID-19. V is TRBV18 and J is TRBJ1-1; D not resolved. CDR3: CASSPQKGVSTEAFF. For the CDR3, the DNA is TGTGCCAGCTCACCACAAAAGGGAGTGAGCACTGAAGCTTTCTTT.